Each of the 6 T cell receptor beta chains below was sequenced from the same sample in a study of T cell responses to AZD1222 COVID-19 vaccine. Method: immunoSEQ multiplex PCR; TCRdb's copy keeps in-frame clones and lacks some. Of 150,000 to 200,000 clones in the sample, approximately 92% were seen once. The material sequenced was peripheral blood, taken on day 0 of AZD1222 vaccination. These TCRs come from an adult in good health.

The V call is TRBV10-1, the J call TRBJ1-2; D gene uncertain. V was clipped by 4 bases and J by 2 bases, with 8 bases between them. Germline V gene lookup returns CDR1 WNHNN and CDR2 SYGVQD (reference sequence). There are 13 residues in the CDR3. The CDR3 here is CASSGELNYGYTF. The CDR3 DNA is TGCGCCAGCAGTGGGGAATTAAACTATGGCTACACCTTC.

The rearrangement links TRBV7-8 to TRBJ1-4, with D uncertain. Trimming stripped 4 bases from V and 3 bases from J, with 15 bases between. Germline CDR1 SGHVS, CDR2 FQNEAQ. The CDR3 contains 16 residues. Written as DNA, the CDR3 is TGTGCCAGCAGCTACGGTTTCCCCGGGGCTAATGAAAAACTGTTTTTT. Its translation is CASSYGFPGANEKLFF.

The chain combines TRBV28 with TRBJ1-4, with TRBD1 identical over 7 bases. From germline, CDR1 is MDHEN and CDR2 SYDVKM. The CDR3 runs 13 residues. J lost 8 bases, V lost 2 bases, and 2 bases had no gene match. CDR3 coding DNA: TGTGCCAGCAGTTTACCGGGACAGGAAAAACTGTTTTTT. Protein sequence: CASSLPGQEKLFF.

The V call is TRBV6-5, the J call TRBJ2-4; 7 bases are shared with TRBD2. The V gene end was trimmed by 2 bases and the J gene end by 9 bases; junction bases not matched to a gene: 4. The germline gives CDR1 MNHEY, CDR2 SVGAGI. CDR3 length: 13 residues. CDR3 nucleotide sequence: TGTGCCAGCAGTTACCGGCGGGGGAGCATTCAGTACTTC. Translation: CASSYRRGSIQYF.

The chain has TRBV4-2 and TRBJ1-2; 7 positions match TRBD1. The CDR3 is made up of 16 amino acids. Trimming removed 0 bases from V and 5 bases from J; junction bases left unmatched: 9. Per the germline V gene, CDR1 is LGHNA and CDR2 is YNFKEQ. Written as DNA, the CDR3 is TGTGCCAGCAGCCAAGATCCTTCAGGGGGTCGATATGGCTACACCTTC. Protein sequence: CASSQDPSGGRYGYTF.

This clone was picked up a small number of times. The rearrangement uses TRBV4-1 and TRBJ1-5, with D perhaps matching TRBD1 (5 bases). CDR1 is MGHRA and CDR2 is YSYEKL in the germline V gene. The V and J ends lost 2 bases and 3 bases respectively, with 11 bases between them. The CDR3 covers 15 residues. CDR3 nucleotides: TGCGCCAGCAGCCAACTTCCCAGGGCCAATCAGCCCCAGCATTTT. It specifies CASSQLPRANQPQHF.